This paragraph reports one TCR beta chain. No antigen is known for it. This sample was taken from a study of T cell responses to AZD1222 COVID-19 vaccine. Findings and caveats of the study: Donors, mostly white British, included more females; clonal diversity was possibly underestimated. Along spike, vaccine-associated CD4 TCRs were found throughout, with dominance at 160-218 and 743-854. It was only after the peak T cell response that any repertoires were sampled. A rise in Spike-specific TCR breadth and depth followed two AZD1222 doses.

V was shortened by 3 bases and J by 6 bases, with 8 bases between the two germline ends. The CDR3 is made up of 12 amino acids. Per germline, CDR1 MNHNS and CDR2 SASEGT. Profiling relied on immunoSEQ multiplex PCR, and the TCRdb table lists in-frame clones only, not all of them. The sample holds about 120,000 clones, 92% seen once. V usage is TRBV6-1 and J usage is TRBJ1-2; D is ambiguous. The sequencing here drew on peripheral blood, taken on day 0 of AZD1222 vaccination. This TCR derives from an adult in good health. The CDR3 DNA reads as TGTGCCAGCAGTGAGAGGTTTGATGGCTACACCTTC. Its translation is CASSERFDGYTF.